One TCR beta chain is described in this entry. Trimming took off 0 bases at V and 4 bases at J, with 21 bases between the two ends. The CDR3 length is 17 residues. The germline V gene encodes CDR1 DFQATT and CDR2 SNEGSKA (reference sequence). Each CDR3 protein is one row after TCRdb ran MiXCR on the RT-PCR reads. This sample yields fewer than 800,000 distinct CDR3 sequences, of which 12% to 15% are seen a single time; about 3.9% belongs to the top ten. Sequences were obtained from memory CD4+ T cells from blood. The V call is TRBV20-1, the J call TRBJ2-5; the D gene could be TRBD1 or TRBD2 (5 bases each). The clonotype comes from a female donor in good health, serving as a healthy control. The CDR3 reads CSARDLQGEWTRETQYF. The CDR3 DNA follows: TGCAGTGCTAGAGATTTACAAGGGGAATGGACTCGAGAGACCCAGTACTTC.